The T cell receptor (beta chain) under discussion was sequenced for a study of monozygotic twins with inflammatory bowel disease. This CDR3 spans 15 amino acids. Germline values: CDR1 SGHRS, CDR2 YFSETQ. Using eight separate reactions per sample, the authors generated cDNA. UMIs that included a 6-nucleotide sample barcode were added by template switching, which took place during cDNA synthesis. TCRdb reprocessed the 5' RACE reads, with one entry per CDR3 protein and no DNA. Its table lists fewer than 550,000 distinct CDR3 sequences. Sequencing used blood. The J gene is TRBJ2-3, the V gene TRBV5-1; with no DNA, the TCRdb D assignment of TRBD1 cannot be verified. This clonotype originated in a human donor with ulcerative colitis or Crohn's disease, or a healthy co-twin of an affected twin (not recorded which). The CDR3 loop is CASSFGGSNTDTQYF.